This TCR beta chain was found in a study of CD8 T cells in Susac syndrome. Study at large: Active disease was present in about 6 of the sequenced Susac syndrome patients, whereas roughly 8 of them were in remission.

Turning to this clonotype: Antigen: not known.

With random hexamers, reverse transcription was performed on roughly 0.5 to 1 ug of RNA. Amplification of TCR beta CDR3 by immunoSEQ multiplex PCR spanned 54 Vbeta and 13 Jbeta. TCRdb analysed the immunoSEQ multiplex PCR reads with MiXCR anew, one entry per CDR3 protein. The data contain under 150,000 distinct CDR3 sequences, approximately 94% of them singletons. CDR1 and CDR2 (germline): LGHNT, FRNRAP. The CDR3 is 11 residues long. Trimming stripped 6 bases from V and 5 bases from J, with 7 bases between. Study-level points and caveats: Clonal expansion was missing from Susac syndrome CD4+ T cell repertoires.

The sequence was obtained from a human donor with Susac syndrome. Sequenced: CD4+ T cells from PBMCs. The V call is TRBV12-5, the J call TRBJ2-5; D is ambiguous. CDR3 in DNA: TGTGCTAGTGGAACCGGCGAGACCCAGTACTTC. Translation gives CASGTGETQYF.